Following are 15 T cell receptor beta chains from one sample sequenced in a study of cytomegalovirus exposure and HLA in healthy donors. PCR used 60 Vbeta primers and 13 Jbeta primers. Produced via immunoSEQ multiplex PCR; TCRdb's table is partial and in-frame only. The sample gives roughly 80,000 clones, around 72% of which show up once; about 16% is in the top ten. The material sequenced was PBMCs. Every receptor here comes from a woman aged 40 to 55 in good health and CMV-seropositive.

In DNA, the CDR3 is TGTGCCAGCAGAAAAACAGGGTTCACTGAAGCTTTCTTT. It yields the protein CASRKTGFTEAFF. This chain connects TRBV6-6 to TRBJ1-1; maybe TRBD1 (6 bases). This CDR3 spans 13 amino acids. Trimming took 6 bases from V and 4 from J, leaving 12 bases between them. CDR1 is MNHNY and CDR2 is SVGAGI in the germline V gene (reference sequence).

The chain has TRBV5-1 and TRBJ1-4, with 9 bases fitting TRBD1. V shed 8 bases, J shed 2 bases, and the junction held 7 bases outside the gene matches. The CDR3 runs to 15 residues. Germline CDR1 reads SGHRS; CDR2 reads YFSETQ. CDR3 coding DNA: TGCGCCAGTACAGGGGGCGGTAGGACTAATGAAAAACTGTTTTTT. This sequence encodes CASTGGGRTNEKLFF.

The V and J genes are TRBV27 and TRBJ1-1, with a tentative D call TRBD1 (5 bases). Deletions cut 10 bases from V and 0 bases from J, with 15 bases between. The germline V gene has CDR1 MNHEY and CDR2 SMNVEV (reference sequence). The CDR3 length is 14 residues. In nucleotides, the CDR3 is TGTGCCACCCAGTACAGGCAAATGAACACTGAAGCTTTCTTT. It specifies CATQYRQMNTEAFF.

This clone showed up just a few times. The chain uses TRBV25-1 and TRBJ1-2; TRBD1 agrees at 10 bases. V shed 5 bases, J shed 7 bases, and the junction held 10 bases outside the gene matches. Germline values: CDR1 MGHDK, CDR2 SYGVNS. This CDR3 spans 15 amino acids. CDR3 residues: CASSSSYRDRGGYTF. CDR3 coding DNA: TGTGCCAGCAGTTCAAGCTACCGGGACAGGGGTGGCTACACCTTC.

The rearrangement joins TRBV27 to TRBJ2-3; 10 positions match TRBD2. CDR1 and CDR2 (germline): MNHEY, SMNVEV (reference sequence). The CDR3 has 15 amino acids. V shed 2 bases and J 4 bases; nucleotides not matched to a gene: 3. The CDR3 DNA is TGTGCCAGCAGTTTACTAGCGGGAGAGGCAGATACGCAGTATTTT. Translating gives CASSLLAGEADTQYF.

This clone was counted between two and nine times. The chain links TRBV4-1 to TRBJ1-3; the D gene is possibly TRBD1 (6 bases). CDR1 and CDR2 from the germline V gene are MGHRA and YSYEKL. Trimming removed 4 bases at V and 0 bases at J, with 13 bases between. CDR3 size: 16 residues. CDR3 in DNA: TGCGCCAGCAGCCCGCAACAGGGCTACTCTGGAAACACCATATATTTT. It is translated as CASSPQQGYSGNTIYF.

This sequence joins TRBV5-1 and TRBJ2-7; possible D gene TRBD1, 5 bases. V was trimmed by 6 bases and J by 3 bases, leaving 13 bases between them. Germline assignment: CDR1 SGHRS and CDR2 YFSETQ. The CDR3 totals 13 residues. CDR3 DNA: TGCGCCAGCAACCGACAGCCGGACTACGAGCAGTACTTC. This gives the protein CASNRQPDYEQYF.

V and J are TRBV10-2 and TRBJ2-3; D gene ambiguous. The CDR3 runs 13 residues. The V gene's germline CDR1 is WSHSY and CDR2 SAAADI. V was cut by 6 bases and J by 1 base, with 8 bases left in between. CDR3 nucleotide sequence: TGCGCCAGCAGCGCCCTAGGCACAGATACGCAGTATTTT. It translates to CASSALGTDTQYF.

This chain joins TRBV29-1 and TRBJ1-1; D remains ambiguous. CDR1 and CDR2 from the germline V gene are SQVTM and ANQGSEA. V lost 1 base to trimming and J lost 11 bases, with 11 bases between them. This CDR3 has 11 residues. The CDR3 spells CSVEVGSSAFF. The CDR3 DNA reads TGCAGCGTTGAAGTTGGCTCGTCGGCTTTCTTT.

The chain employs TRBV19 and TRBJ1-2; D is uncertain. The CDR3 runs to 13 residues. V shed 7 bases and J shed 0 bases, with 9 bases lying between them. Germline V gene sequence: CDR1 LNHDA, CDR2 SQIVND (reference sequence). CDR3 sequence reads: CASKIQTNYGYTF. CDR3 nucleotides: TGTGCCAGTAAGATCCAGACTAACTATGGCTACACCTTC.

About this clone: One junction end does not reproduce the germline sequence, and a read error may be involved. The gene calls are TRBV4-1 and TRBJ1-1; D not certain. Per germline, CDR1 MGHRA and CDR2 YSYEKL. The CDR3 extends over 13 amino acids. CDR3 bases: TGCGCCAGCAGCCAAGATCCCCACACCGAAGCTTTCTTT. Translation: CASSQDPHTEAFF.

This clone was detected ten times or more. J is TRBJ1-3 and V is TRBV4-3; D is unclear. Trimming removed 2 bases from V and 4 bases from J, with 6 bases in between. Germline CDR1 is LGHNA and CDR2 is YSLEER. The CDR3 extends over 13 amino acids. This chain's CDR3 is CASSQSPGNTIYF. Here the CDR3 DNA reads TGCGCCAGCAGCCAAAGCCCAGGAAACACCATATATTTT.

This chain connects TRBV7-2 to TRBJ2-3, with 8 bases that match TRBD2. The CDR3 totals 16 residues. The V gene's germline CDR1 is SGHTA and CDR2 FQGNSA. The V gene end was trimmed by 1 base and the J gene end by 3 bases; junction bases not matched to a gene: 6. The CDR3: CASSLDRAGGTDTQYF. CDR3 nucleotide sequence: TGTGCCAGCAGCTTAGATCGGGCGGGAGGAACAGATACGCAGTATTTT.

V gene TRBV14 combines with J gene TRBJ1-2; the match to TRBD1 covers 9 bases. The CDR3 spans 15 residues. The junction had 4 bases not matched to a gene; V was cut back by 1 base and J by 4 bases. CDR1 is SGHDN and CDR2 is FVKESK in the germline V gene. The CDR3 nucleotides read TGTGCCAGCAGCCAAGTCGGGACAGGGATCTATGGCTACACCTTC. Protein product: CASSQVGTGIYGYTF.

The chain is built from TRBV6-5 and TRBJ1-1; D ambiguous. This CDR3 is built from 16 residues. The V end was cut by 0 bases, the J end by 3 bases, with 14 bases between. In germline, CDR1 is MNHEY, CDR2 SVGAGI. CDR3 nucleotide sequence: TGTGCCAGCAGTTACTCGAGCCGGGGAGCGGACACTGAAGCTTTCTTT. Amino acid sequence: CASSYSSRGADTEAFF.